These T cell receptor beta chains were read from a single sample in a study of OX40 agonist ivuxolimab in advanced cancers. The repertoire was sequenced with immunoSEQ multiplex PCR; TCRdb's copy has only in-frame clones and lacks some. Here the sample spans 50,000 to 75,000 clones, 86% being singletons. Sequenced material: CD4+ or CD8+ T cells sorted from blood, taken in a trial of the OX40 agonist ivuxolimab. Receptors were obtained from an adult with an advanced solid tumor such as melanoma, head and neck, liver or kidney cancer. Both conserved end residues are part of each CDR3. Fields, in order: J gene, clone size, D gene, V gene, CDR3 DNA, CDR3 protein. The D gene is left open where the match is weak. Clone size, where shown, is once, few, many, or a class for clones that have expanded.

TRBJ1-6 | - | - | TRBV25-1 | TGTGCCAGCAGTGATACCTCCAGGGGTTCCTATAATTCACCCCTCCACTTT | CASSDTSRGSYNSPLHF
TRBJ2-1 | - | - | TRBV2 | TGTGCCAGCACCACCCGGGGGGCGGCGGCCCCACTCTTC | CASTTRGAAAPLF
TRBJ1-4 | - | TRBD1 | TRBV7-9 | TGTGCCAGCAGCAAGGACAGGGGGAGTGAAAAACTGTTTTTT | CASSKDRGSEKLFF
TRBJ1-3 | - | TRBD1 | TRBV2 | TGTGCCAGCAGGGGGACAGACTCTGGAAACACCATATATTTT | CASRGTDSGNTIYF
TRBJ2-7 | - | TRBD1 | TRBV5-1 | TGCGCCAGCAGCTCCGGACAGGGGATGGGCGAGCAGTACTTC | CASSSGQGMGEQYF
TRBJ1-5 | - | - | TRBV5-1 | TGCGCCAGCAGCGAACAGGGAAGCAATCAGCCCCAGCATTTT | CASSEQGSNQPQHF
TRBJ2-3 | - | - | TRBV6-6 | TGTGCCAGCGAGGGCGGTAAGAGCACAGATACGCAGTATTTT | CASEGGKSTDTQYF
TRBJ2-1 | - | - | TRBV11-2 | TGTGCCAGCACCCCCCGGGGTACCTACAATGAGCAGTTCTTC | CASTPRGTYNEQFF
TRBJ1-1 | - | - | TRBV18 | TGTGCCAGCCTCCTTCGCAGGGAGAACACTGAAGCTTTCTTT | CASLLRRENTEAFF
TRBJ1-6 | - | - | TRBV7-2 | TGTGCCAGCAGAAAGTCGGGGCAGATGAATTCACCCCTCCACTTT | CASRKSGQMNSPLHF
TRBJ2-3 | - | - | TRBV15 | TGTGCCACCAGCAGAGCCGGGTCCACAGATACGCAGTATTTT | CATSRAGSTDTQYF
TRBJ2-5 | - | - | TRBV7-2 | TGTGCCAGCAGCGCCTCCGGACAAGTGGAGACCCAGTACTTC | CASSASGQVETQYF
TRBJ2-3 | - | TRBD2 | TRBV6-1 | TGTGCCAGCAGTGACCCCGGACTAGCCACAGATACGCAGTATTTT | CASSDPGLATDTQYF
TRBJ1-2 | - | - | TRBV4-1 | TGCGCCAGCAGCCAAGTCTCCGGCCCCACCACAGGGCTGGTCGGTGGCTACACCTTC | CASSQVSGPTTGLVGGYTF
TRBJ1-1 | - | - | TRBV5-6 | TGTGCCAGCAGCTTAAATCGGGGGAGGACTGAAGCTTTCTTT | CASSLNRGRTEAFF
TRBJ2-3 | - | - | TRBV18 | TGTGCCAGCTCACCAACCGTCACAGATACGCAGTATTTT | CASSPTVTDTQYF
TRBJ1-2 | - | - | TRBV6-5 | TGTGCCAGCGGTCAGGGAGATGGCTACACCTTC | CASGQGDGYTF
TRBJ2-7 | - | - | TRBV4-1 | TGCGCCAGCAGCCAAGAAGGGGCTCGTAGTATAGCCTACGAGCAGTACTTC | CASSQEGARSIAYEQYF
TRBJ2-7 | - | - | TRBV11-2 | TGTGCCAGCAGCTCCTTCGGTCCCACCTACGAGCAGTACTTC | CASSSFGPTYEQYF
TRBJ1-5 | - | - | TRBV18 | TGTGCCAGCTCACCGGGAGTTGAGCCCCAGCATTTT | CASSPGVEPQHF
TRBJ2-3 | - | TRBD2 | TRBV30 | TGTGCCTGGAGTGTAACTAGCGCCCTAGGGGATACGCAGTATTTT | CAWSVTSALGDTQYF
TRBJ2-7 | - | TRBD1 | TRBV15 | TGTGCCACCAGCAGAGAACAGGGGGCCTACGAGCAGTACTTC | CATSREQGAYEQYF
TRBJ1-6 | - | - | TRBV11-2 | TGTGCCAGCAGACCTGGGATCAGTACAGCGAGTTCACCCCTCCACTTT | CASRPGISTASSPLHF
TRBJ2-5 | - | - | TRBV5-1 | TGCGCCAGCAGCTTGGCCGGGGGTTTCAATCAAGAGACCCAGTACTTC | CASSLAGGFNQETQYF
TRBJ1-5 | - | - | TRBV19 | TGTGCCAGTAGTGATTCTTCGCGGGGTCAGCCCCAGCATTTT | CASSDSSRGQPQHF
TRBJ2-3 | - | - | TRBV5-1 | TGCGCCAGCCTTCCCGGGGGGCACACAGATACGCAGTATTTT | CASLPGGHTDTQYF
TRBJ1-1 | - | TRBD1 | TRBV6-1 | TGTGCCAGCAGTGAGCGAGGGGGCGGGAACACTGAAGCTTTCTTT | CASSERGGGNTEAFF
TRBJ1-1 | - | TRBD1 | TRBV18 | TGTGCCAGCTCACCGACAGGGGGCGGCCCTGAAGCTTTCTTT | CASSPTGGGPEAFF
TRBJ2-4 | - | TRBD1 | TRBV18 | TGTGCCAGCTCACCATCGACAGGGGTAGCCAAAAACATTCAGTACTTC | CASSPSTGVAKNIQYF
TRBJ1-1 | - | TRBD1 | TRBV16 | TGTGCCAGCAGCCCAGCTGGGAACAGGGGTGAAGCTTTCTTT | CASSPAGNRGEAFF
TRBJ1-2 | - | TRBD1 | TRBV6-1 | TGTGCCACCGAGGACAGGGGGTACTATGGCTACACCTTC | CATEDRGYYGYTF
TRBJ2-3 | - | TRBD2 | TRBV5-6 | TGTGCCAGCAGCTTGGTCGGGGGGGCTTTCACAGATACGCAGTATTTT | CASSLVGGAFTDTQYF
TRBJ1-2 | few | TRBD1 | TRBV2 | TGTGCCAGCAGTGGGACAGGGGCCAGCTATGGCTACACCTTC | CASSGTGASYGYTF
TRBJ2-5 | - | - | TRBV14 | TGTGCCAGCAGCTCAGCCCGGGGGAGAGGAGAGACCCAGTACTTC | CASSSARGRGETQYF
TRBJ2-7 | - | TRBD1 | TRBV5-1 | TGCGCCAGCAGCTTGACAGGGGGCGGAGACGAGCAGTACTTC | CASSLTGGGDEQYF
TRBJ2-7 | - | - | TRBV18 | TGTGCCAGCTCACCACTGGGGTACGAGCAGTACTTC | CASSPLGYEQYF
TRBJ1-4 | few | - | TRBV14 | TGTGCCAGCAGGCGGGGGGGCGGTGAAAAACTGTTTTTT | CASRRGGGEKLFF
TRBJ1-2 | - | - | TRBV18 | TGTGCCAGCTCACCGAGGACAGCCTCTGGCTACACCTTC | CASSPRTASGYTF
TRBJ2-5 | - | - | TRBV11-2 | TGTGCCAGCAGCTTAGGCCCAAACCCCTACCAAGAGACCCAGTACTTC | CASSLGPNPYQETQYF
TRBJ1-1 | - | - | TRBV7-2 | TGTGCCAGCAGCTTAACCTTGCAGGCGAAAACTGAAGCTTTCTTT | CASSLTLQAKTEAFF
TRBJ1-6 | once | - | TRBV2 | TGTGCCAGCAGTGAGAGCCACATCAGCAATTCACCCCTCCACTTT | CASSESHISNSPLHF
TRBJ1-2 | - | TRBD1 | TRBV18 | TGTGCCAGCTCACCTCGACAGGGGGCATTGGGTGGCTACACCTTC | CASSPRQGALGGYTF
TRBJ1-5 | - | - | TRBV4-1 | TGCGCCAGCAGCCAACTGGGGGGTTATAGCAATCAGCCCCAGCATTTT | CASSQLGGYSNQPQHF
TRBJ1-2 | - | - | TRBV25-1 | TGTGCCAGCAGTGGGGCCTTCCAGAACTATGGCTACACCTTC | CASSGAFQNYGYTF
TRBJ2-1 | - | TRBD2 | TRBV7-9 | TGTGCCAGCAGCTTAGGGCGGGGGGGCTCCTACAATGAGCAGTTCTTC | CASSLGRGGSYNEQFF
TRBJ1-2 | - | - | TRBV5-4 | TGTGCCAGCAGGGGGACCACCGAGCCTGGCTACACCTTC | CASRGTTEPGYTF
TRBJ2-1 | - | - | TRBV6-1 | TGTGCCAGCAGTGAAGCTGGGGGAACAGACTATGAGCAGTTCTTC | CASSEAGGTDYEQFF
TRBJ1-3 | - | - | TRBV6-5 | TGTGCCAGCAGTTACGAGGGAAACACCATATATTTT | CASSYEGNTIYF
TRBJ2-5 | - | TRBD2 | TRBV2 | TGTGCCAGCAGTGAAGCGCTAGCGGGCCTCCAAGAGACCCAGTACTTC | CASSEALAGLQETQYF
TRBJ1-1 | - | - | TRBV18 | TGTGCCAGCTCACCACCAGGTAGGGCTCAGAACACTGAAGCTTTCTTT | CASSPPGRAQNTEAFF
TRBJ2-2 | - | - | TRBV11-3 | TGTGCCAGCAGCCGGCAGGGGTTTGGGGAGCTGTTTTTT | CASSRQGFGELFF
TRBJ1-2 | - | - | TRBV5-4 | TGTGCCAGCAGCTTGGATGGGGGCGATGGCTACACCTTC | CASSLDGGDGYTF
TRBJ2-1 | - | - | TRBV19 | TGTGCCAGTAGCAACTGGGGGGCGGGGTGGCAGTTCTTC | CASSNWGAGWQFF
TRBJ1-6 | - | - | TRBV4-1 | TGCGCCAGCAGCCAACAACAGGGATTAAATTCACCCCTCCACTTT | CASSQQQGLNSPLHF
TRBJ2-5 | - | - | TRBV7-6 | TGTGCCAGCAGCTTAGATAGGATACAAGAGACCCAGTACTTC | CASSLDRIQETQYF